This T cell receptor beta chain comes out of a study of T-cell memory formation after mild COVID-19 (dated by TCRdb to the early 2020s). Regarding the research as a whole: TCR sequence clusters from the two donors were found to be largely donor specific. In a couple of donors, T-cell clones that expanded and contracted after mild COVID-19 were tracked by sequencing TCRalpha and TCRbeta repertoires over time. The cohort comprised two young, previously healthy adult volunteers, one female and one male.

V drops 5 bases and J drops 4 bases, leaving 11 bases in between. Including cysteine and phenylalanine, the CDR3 has 13 amino acids. The entry retains the CDR3 DNA only, 39 bases that are in frame from base 1. The germline V gene gives CDR1 as SGHTA and CDR2 as FQGNSA. What the work shows at the level of the full study, not this receptor alone: Balanced CD4/CD8 phenotypes were observed for clones contracting from day 15 to 85, whereas a bias towards CD4+ was observed for a second wave of clones expanding from day 15 to 37. Whether the second-wave clones peaking on day 37 were SARS-CoV-2 specific was not confirmed. Some responding clones were found in pre-infection memory, which suggests that pre-existing cross-reactive memory T cells took part in the SARS-CoV-2 response. Only two mild cases were covered by the study, and larger cohorts that include severe cases with pre-infection samples were considered necessary. Contracting CD4+ clones appeared mostly in the CM and EM memory subsets, whereas CD8+ clones were enriched in EMRA.

PBMCs were isolated by Ficoll-Paque density gradient centrifugation. TCRdb names Illumina NovaSeq 6000 as the instrument used. cDNA libraries for TCRalpha and TCRbeta were prepared by 5'RACE using constant-segment primers, with sample barcodes and unique molecular identifiers added. Trizol reagent was used to extract RNA from every sample. Library amplification was performed in two PCR steps, and a second sample barcode and Illumina TruSeq adapters were introduced in the second step. Sequencing of libraries was performed on an Illumina NovaSeq with 2 x 150 bp paired-end reads. On the study's bioinformatics: Demultiplexing of reads and collapsing into UMI-guided consensus sequences were performed with migec v1.2.7. With mixcr v2.1.11, UMI consensuses were aligned to TRA and TRB V and J templates and assembled into clonotypes. A clonotype was counted as expanded or contracted only if both edgeR and NoisET called the change significant, with noise models trained on biological replicates. For edgeR calls, the cutoffs were a false discovery rate-adjusted p below 0.01 and a log2 fold-change threshold of 1. As an exploratory analysis of dynamics, PCA with hierarchical clustering was applied to max-normalized trajectories of the 1000 most abundant clonotypes. Separately sequenced CD4+ and CD8+ repertoires were used to assign a CD4 or CD8 phenotype to each responding clone. The public reads were quality trimmed at Q25 with fastp and then assembled into clones with MiXCR by TCRdb, keeping productive beta chains. Each record represents a unique CDR3 protein, reported with the most common genes and DNA among its rows. These V and J calls are TCRdb output, not the study's own analysis. The sample has around 320,000 distinct CDR3 sequences on record, 25% to 30% of them singletons. The ten largest make up roughly 13% of the sample.

Note on this clonotype: No cognate antigen has been identified for it. Base qualities were left out, and no much larger clone turns up one base away.

Sequenced: PBMCs or a T cell subset sorted from them (not recorded which). The rearrangement combines TRBV7-2 with TRBJ1-2, with an unclear D gene assignment. This receptor was identified in an adult woman who had mild COVID-19 (a few samples of this study predate the infection). The sample titles of this study are shuffled in the database, so cell type and time point are left out; the donor was told from shared clones. CDR3 region: CASSPDMPYGYTF. The DNA sequence is TGTGCCAGCAGCCCCGACATGCCCTATGGCTACACCTTC.